This T cell receptor beta chain derives from a study of blood T cell repertoires in COVID-19. Study in general: There were acute and convalescent COVID-19 samples, and they came from the United States, Italy and Spain. The cDNA or gDNA used as material had been derived from T cells, B-cell-depleted T cells, or PBMCs.

Methods used by the authors: Reference gene primer amplification gave estimated nucleated cell counts. The assay was immunoSEQ multiplex PCR, and TCRdb's table has in-frame clones only and misses some. That table furnishes V, J and clone size, whereas the DNA furnished D and trimming. The sample records about 220,000 clones, 83% being singletons. The sequence was collected from a woman in her forties with active or convalescent COVID-19. Material: peripheral blood.

The CDR3 DNA follows: TGTGCCTGGCAGCGGGACATCTCTGGAAACACCATATATTTT. Protein sequence: CAWQRDISGNTIYF. V and J are TRBV30 and TRBJ1-3; tentative D call: TRBD1 (6 bases). V was cut by 5 bases and J by 0 bases, with 11 bases left in between. There are 14 residues in the CDR3. CDR1 GTSNPN and CDR2 SVGIG come from the germline V gene (reference sequence).